A selection of T cell receptor beta chains follows, all from one sample in a study of human T cells and chemical hapten exposure. A single record per CDR3 protein comes from TCRdb applying MiXCR to the RACE reads. The repertoire holds about 85,000 distinct CDR3 sequences, with approximately 9% as singletons. The material was whole blood, obtained in connection with sensitization to the hapten diphenylcyclopropenone (DPC). Receptor source: a middle-aged man with alopecia areata. Some clones in this sample may be carry-over from other donors' samples. CDR3s include the opening cysteine and the closing phenylalanine or tryptophan. A D gene is named only where the DNA matches it firmly. Clone size appears in some rows only: once, few, many, or a class for an expanded clone.

CASSLQGGTDTQYF | TGTGCCAGCAGCCTACAGGGCGGCACAGATACGCAGTATTTT | TRBV7-2 | many | TRBJ2-3 | .
CASSPASSAYNEQFF | TGTGCCAGCAGCCCGGCTAGCTCAGCCTACAATGAGCAGTTCTTC | TRBV7-2 | many | TRBJ2-1 | .
CASSPRAGSTDTQYF | TGTGCCAGCAGCCCCAGGGCCGGGAGCACAGATACGCAGTATTTT | TRBV7-9 | few | TRBJ2-3 | .
CASSPKTTGLSSYNSPLHF | TGTGCCAGCTCACCAAAGACAACAGGGCTTAGCTCCTATAATTCACCCCTCCACTTT | TRBV18 | few | TRBJ1-6 | .
CASSEGRGQVEAFF | TGTGCCAGCAGCGAGGGCAGGGGGCAAGTTGAAGCTTTCTTT | TRBV6-5 | many | TRBJ1-1 | TRBD1
CASSQASWGGVGSVDTEAFF | TGCGCCAGCAGCCAGGCTTCCTGGGGGGGGGTTGGGTCGGTGGACACTGAAGCTTTCTTT | TRBV4-3 | . | TRBJ1-1 | .
CASSRLLAGGGNEQFF | TGTGCCAGCAGCCGCCTCCTAGCGGGAGGGGGCAATGAGCAGTTCTTC | TRBV7-9 | . | TRBJ2-1 | TRBD2
CASSDDREGNTEAFF | TGTGCCAGCAGTGACGATCGGGAGGGCAACACTGAAGCTTTCTTT | TRBV6-4 | many | TRBJ1-1 | .
CASSLVGGVERLAKNIQYF | TGTGCCAGCAGCTTAGTGGGAGGGGTCGAGCGGTTAGCCAAAAACATTCAGTACTTC | TRBV7-9 | few | TRBJ2-4 | TRBD2
CASSSRQGTDEQYF | TGTGCCAGCAGCTCAAGACAGGGCACGGACGAGCAGTACTTC | TRBV7-2 | many | TRBJ2-7 | TRBD1
CASRPRVVGTEAFF | TGTGCCAGCAGACCCAGGGTAGTAGGGACTGAAGCTTTCTTT | TRBV6-1 | . | TRBJ1-1 | .
CASSLVQPNTGELFF | TGTGCCAGCAGTTTAGTCCAGCCCAACACCGGGGAGCTGTTTTTT | TRBV27 | . | TRBJ2-2 | .
CASSLNGGINTGELFF | TGTGCCAGCAGCTTAAACGGTGGGATCAACACCGGGGAGCTGTTTTTT | TRBV7-3 | . | TRBJ2-2 | .
CASSRQLNQPQHF | TGTGCCAGCAGTCGACAGTTAAATCAGCCCCAGCATTTT | TRBV3-1 | many | TRBJ1-5 | .
CASRTGANTEAFF | TGTGCCAGCAGGACAGGGGCTAACACTGAAGCTTTCTTT | TRBV6-1 | many | TRBJ1-1 | TRBD1
CASSQVAAGTGYFGANVLTF | TGCGCCAGCAGCCAAGTCGCCGCCGGGACAGGGTATTTTGGGGCCAACGTCCTGACTTTC | TRBV4-3 | many | TRBJ2-6 | TRBD1
CSARDIGTSGSLVTDTQYF | TGCAGTGCTAGAGATATTGGGACTAGCGGGAGTCTGGTCACAGATACGCAGTATTTT | TRBV20-1 | many | TRBJ2-3 | TRBD2
CASSLGGSGIAYEQYF | TGTGCCAGCAGCTTGGGGGGTAGCGGGATCGCCTACGAGCAGTACTTC | TRBV5-4 | few | TRBJ2-7 | TRBD2
CASSLYTGLGEKLFF | TGTGCCAGCAGTCTTTACACGGGCCTAGGGGAAAAACTGTTTTTT | TRBV12-3/TRBV12-4 | many | TRBJ1-4 | .
CASSVGGTDTQYF | TGTGCCAGCAGCGTAGGGGGTACAGATACGCAGTATTTT | TRBV9 | . | TRBJ2-3 | .
CASSLQTGFSHTEAFF | TGTGCCAGCAGTCTTCAGACAGGCTTCTCACACACTGAAGCTTTCTTT | TRBV27 | . | TRBJ1-1 | .
CASSRGGAAGNTIYF | TGTGCCAGTAGTAGAGGGGGCGCGGCGGGAAACACCATATATTTT | TRBV19 | few | TRBJ1-3 | TRBD1
CSARDRGNSNSPLHF | TGCAGTGCTAGAGATCGAGGGAATTCAAATTCACCCCTCCACTTT | TRBV20-1 | . | TRBJ1-6 | .
CASSQGRGGGTEAFF | TGCGCCAGCAGCCAAGGGAGAGGAGGGGGGACTGAAGCTTTCTTT | TRBV4-3 | many | TRBJ1-1 | .
CASSPDWGSSNTEAFF | TGTGCCAGCTCCCCTGACTGGGGGTCGTCGAACACTGAAGCTTTCTTT | TRBV18 | few | TRBJ1-1 | .
CSARSLVTYEQYF | TGCAGTGCTAGATCCCTAGTCACCTACGAGCAGTACTTC | TRBV20-1 | few | TRBJ2-7 | .
CAGRTTGATGYTF | TGTGCCGGACGGACGACAGGGGCGACGGGCTACACCTTC | TRBV6-2/TRBV6-3 | many | TRBJ1-2 | TRBD1
CSVASPTGADTQYF | TGCAGCGTAGCAAGCCCGACAGGAGCAGATACGCAGTATTTT | TRBV29-1 | . | TRBJ2-3 | .
CASSLRGAAITEAFF | TGTGCCAGCAGCTTAAGGGGGGCGGCGATCACTGAAGCTTTCTTT | TRBV7-8 | few | TRBJ1-1 | .
CASRNDRAQPQHF | TGTGCCAGCCGAAACGACAGAGCGCAGCCCCAGCATTTT | TRBV12-3/TRBV12-4 | many | TRBJ1-5 | .
CATGRLDTQYF | TGTGCCACCGGGCGGCTGGATACGCAGTATTTT | TRBV24-1 | many | TRBJ2-3 | .
CASRMKRNQPQHF | TGTGCCAGCAGGATGAAACGTAATCAGCCCCAGCATTTT | TRBV6-5 | many | TRBJ1-5 | .
CASSPPGQVVDTIYF | TGTGCCAGCTCACCACCGGGACAGGTGGTGGACACCATATATTTT | TRBV18 | . | TRBJ1-3 | TRBD1
CASSSPTSGGSYTQYF | TGTGCCAGCAGTAGCCCGACTAGCGGGGGCAGTTATACGCAGTATTTT | TRBV6-5 | . | TRBJ2-3 | TRBD2
CSASGTLTGSHEQYF | TGCAGTGCTAGTGGTACTCTGACAGGGAGCCACGAGCAGTACTTC | TRBV20-1 | many | TRBJ2-7 | TRBD1
CASSLRGVNEQYF | TGTGCCAGCAGTTTGCGGGGTGTTAACGAGCAGTACTTC | TRBV28 | few | TRBJ2-7 | .
CASSLDRYSSYEQYF | TGTGCCAGCAGCTTGGACAGGTATAGCTCCTACGAGCAGTACTTC | TRBV7-8 | . | TRBJ2-7 | TRBD1
CASGTGWRRRAKNIQYF | TGTGCCAGTGGGACAGGGTGGAGACGGAGGGCCAAAAACATTCAGTACTTC | TRBV11-1 | . | TRBJ2-4 | TRBD1
CASSSGTLNPYEQYF | TGTGCCAGCAGTTCCGGGACTCTGAATCCCTACGAGCAGTACTTC | TRBV28 | many | TRBJ2-7 | .
CASSYSAQNYGYTF | TGTGCCAGCAGTTACTCGGCACAGAACTATGGCTACACCTTC | TRBV6-5 | few | TRBJ1-2 | .
CASSQVTEETQYF | TGTGCCAGCAGCCAAGTCACAGAAGAGACCCAGTACTTC | TRBV3-1 | few | TRBJ2-5 | .
CASSSGLGNQPQHF | TGTGCCAGCAGCTCGGGCTTGGGCAATCAGCCCCAGCATTTT | TRBV7-2 | . | TRBJ1-5 | .
CASSQRDRDSQFF | TGTGCCAGCAGCCAAAGGGACCGGGACTCTCAGTTCTTC | TRBV7-2 | few | TRBJ2-1 | .